This record looks at one TCR beta chain sequence and its context. There is no known antigen for this receptor. No base quality values were provided; no much bigger clone lies one nucleotide off. The sample comes from a study of shared T cell receptors in the human thymus (dated by TCRdb to the early 2020s). Regarding the research as a whole: The study examined how self-reactive, shared T-cell receptor alpha chains are generated in the human thymus.

The library came from the immunoSEQ multiplex PCR assay. TCRdb retrieved this table from immuneACCESS and kept in-frame rearrangements only. Not all clones are present; in checked studies, unresolved V genes account for under half, and no reason is known for the remainder. For this sample there are some 700,000 clones; 88% appear just once. Of the sample, about 0.01% falls within the top ten clones. Via the germline V gene, CDR1 is WSHSY and CDR2 SAAADI. There are 15 amino acids in the CDR3, from cysteine to phenylalanine inclusive. Only CDR3 DNA remains: 45 bases, in frame from the first base. The V end loses 4 bases and the J end loses 0 bases, and a stretch of 9 bases separates them. This sample was also put to use in a study of human thymus T cells. The second study reports: Donors were immunologically healthy infants undergoing open corrective cardiac surgery for congenital heart defects in Finland. The thymus tissue came from surgical resects taken out during corrective cardiac surgery. V and J gene segment usage appeared biased in both thymic and peripheral blood repertoires. According to the related research, thymic TCR repertoires were highly overlapping among unrelated individuals. The study used under ten infant thymus samples plus four related peripheral blood samples to characterize TCR alpha and beta repertoires. The cohort included six male and a couple of female infants, with donor ages spanning 7 to 244 days. Thymocytes were freed from the tissue by mechanical means and kept at -70 degrees C as pellets of about 9-33 million cells. A QIAsymphony instrument was used to extract genomic DNA from the frozen cell pellets. TCRB and TCRAD loci were amplified from a standardized quantity of quality-controlled genomic DNA using the immunoSEQ multiplex PCR assay. Amplicons spanned the V(D)J region at a length sufficient to cover the CDR3 and identify V and J genes. Through the commercial immunoSEQ service, the amplicons were sequenced on an Illumina platform. Primer bias and sequencing errors were corrected as previously described, and TCRAD and TCRB definitions were based on the IMGT database. immunoSEQ Analyzer 3.0 and VDJTools were used for repertoire analysis, which covered basic statistics, V/J segment usage, diversity estimates, rarefaction and pairwise overlap. Diversity was estimated with Chao1, ChaoE, Efron-Thisted, Shannon and inverse Simpson indices, and also on datasets down-sampled to the smallest sample. For repertoire overlap, CDR3 nucleotide sequence, V gene and J gene had to match strictly, and clustering was done by Jaccard-based multidimensional scaling. Thymus samples yielded on average around 810,000 unique TCRB clonotypes, compared with some 83,000 from blood samples.

The sequenced material came from thymocytes. The sequence came from a boy younger than two with a congenital heart defect. Donor details come from another sample of the same person, matched by shared clones. The chain is assembled from TRBV10-2 and TRBJ1-4, and the D gene may be TRBD1, 6 bases matching. The bases read TGCGCCAGCAGTGGACGGACAGCAACTAATGAAAAACTGTTTTTT. Translated, it gives CASSGRTATNEKLFF.